The entry that follows covers one TCR beta chain sequence. This record belongs to a study of shared clonotypes between healthy human individuals. From germline, CDR1 is SGHVS and CDR2 FQNEAQ. This CDR3 has 13 residues. Trimming removed 5 bases from V and 2 bases from J, with 10 bases in between. In the naive CD8 group, cells lacked CD45RO and were positively selected for CCR7, so terminally differentiated effector memory CD45RA+ cells were left out. Assay used: immunoSEQ multiplex PCR; TCRdb lists only in-frame clones, some missing. The sample has about 600,000 clones, more than 95% seen once. The sequence came from a man aged 30 to 39 in good health. The V and J genes are TRBV7-8 and TRBJ2-7, with D hard to call. Sequencing was performed on naive CD8+ T cells sorted from blood. This CDR3 is CASSDVGAYEQYF. CDR3 sequence (DNA): TGTGCCAGCAGCGACGTTGGGGCCTACGAGCAGTACTTC.